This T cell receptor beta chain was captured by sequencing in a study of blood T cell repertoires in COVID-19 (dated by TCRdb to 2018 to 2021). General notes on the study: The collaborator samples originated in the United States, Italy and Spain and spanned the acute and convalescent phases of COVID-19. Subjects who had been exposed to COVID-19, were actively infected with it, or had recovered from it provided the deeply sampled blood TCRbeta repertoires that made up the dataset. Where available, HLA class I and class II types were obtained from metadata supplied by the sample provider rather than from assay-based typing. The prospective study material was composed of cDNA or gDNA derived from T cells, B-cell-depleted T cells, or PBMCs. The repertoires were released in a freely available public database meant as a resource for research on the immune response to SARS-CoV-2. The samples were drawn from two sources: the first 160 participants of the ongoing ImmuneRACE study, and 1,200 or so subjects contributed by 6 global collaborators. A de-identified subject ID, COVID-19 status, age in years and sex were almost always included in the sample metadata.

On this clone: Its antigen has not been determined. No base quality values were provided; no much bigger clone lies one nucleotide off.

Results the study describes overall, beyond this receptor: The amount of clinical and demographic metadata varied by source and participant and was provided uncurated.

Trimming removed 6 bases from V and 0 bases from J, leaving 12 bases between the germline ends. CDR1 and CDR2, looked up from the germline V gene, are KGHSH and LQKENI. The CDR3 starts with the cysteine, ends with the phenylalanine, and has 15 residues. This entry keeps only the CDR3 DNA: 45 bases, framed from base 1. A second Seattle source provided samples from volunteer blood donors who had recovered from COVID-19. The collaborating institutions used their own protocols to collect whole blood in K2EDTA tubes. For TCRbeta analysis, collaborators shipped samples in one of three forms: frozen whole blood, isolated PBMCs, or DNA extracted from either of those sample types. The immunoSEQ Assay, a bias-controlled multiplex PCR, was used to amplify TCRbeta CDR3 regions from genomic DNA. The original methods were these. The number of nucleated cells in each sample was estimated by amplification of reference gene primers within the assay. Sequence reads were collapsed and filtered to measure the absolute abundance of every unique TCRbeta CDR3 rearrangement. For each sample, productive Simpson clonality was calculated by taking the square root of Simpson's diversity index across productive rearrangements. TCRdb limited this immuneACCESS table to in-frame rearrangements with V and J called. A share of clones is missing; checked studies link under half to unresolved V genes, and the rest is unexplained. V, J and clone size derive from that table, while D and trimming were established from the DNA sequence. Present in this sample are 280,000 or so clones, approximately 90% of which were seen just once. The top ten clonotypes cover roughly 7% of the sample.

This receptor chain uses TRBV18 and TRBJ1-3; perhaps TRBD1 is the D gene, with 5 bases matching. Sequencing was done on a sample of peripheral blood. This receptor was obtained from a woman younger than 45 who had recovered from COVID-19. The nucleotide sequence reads TGTGCCAGCTCGACGGGGACTAACTCTGGAAACACCATATATTTT. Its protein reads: CASSTGTNSGNTIYF.